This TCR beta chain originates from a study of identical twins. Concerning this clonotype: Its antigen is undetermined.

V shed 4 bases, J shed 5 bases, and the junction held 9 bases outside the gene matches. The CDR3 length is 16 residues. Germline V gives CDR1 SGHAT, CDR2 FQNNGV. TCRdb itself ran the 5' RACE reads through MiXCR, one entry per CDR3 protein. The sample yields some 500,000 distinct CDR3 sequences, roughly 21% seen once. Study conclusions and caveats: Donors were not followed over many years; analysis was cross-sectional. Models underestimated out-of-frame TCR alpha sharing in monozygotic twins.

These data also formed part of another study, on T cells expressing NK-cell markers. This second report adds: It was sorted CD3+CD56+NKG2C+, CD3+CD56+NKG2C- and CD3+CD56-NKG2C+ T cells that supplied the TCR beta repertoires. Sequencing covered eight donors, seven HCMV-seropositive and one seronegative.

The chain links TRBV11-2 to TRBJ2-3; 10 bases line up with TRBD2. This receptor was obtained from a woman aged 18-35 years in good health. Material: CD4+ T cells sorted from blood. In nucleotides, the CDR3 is TGTGCCAGCAGCTCCCGGTTAGCGGGAGGTGGAGATACGCAGTATTTT. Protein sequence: CASSSRLAGGGDTQYF.